A single sample gave rise to the 11 T cell receptor beta chains below, sequenced in a study of blood T cell repertoires in COVID-19. Libraries were prepared by immunoSEQ multiplex PCR; TCRdb keeps only in-frame clonotypes and omits some of them. In the table there are around 200,000 clones, 80% of which are singletons. The material sequenced was PBMCs or T cells enriched from blood (not recorded which). The receptors were sampled from a woman aged 40 to 55 with acute COVID-19.

The V and J genes are TRBV2 and TRBJ1-2; 9 nucleotides match TRBD1. The CDR3 is made up of 14 amino acids. V shed 7 bases, J shed 8 bases, and the junction held 11 bases outside the gene matches. CDR1 SNHLY and CDR2 FYNNEI come from the germline V gene. As DNA, the CDR3 is TGTGCCAGCAAAAGGGACAGGGCCCTTAGCGGCTACACCTTC. Translating gives CASKRDRALSGYTF.

The chain carries TRBV5-1 and TRBJ1-6, with D unresolved. The germline CDR1 and CDR2 sequences are SGHRS and YFSETQ. This CDR3 is 15 amino acids long. V dropped 0 bases and J dropped 5 bases, with 9 bases sitting between them. CDR3 region: CASSLVPGDNSPLHF. The CDR3, as DNA: TGCGCCAGCAGCTTGGTTCCGGGAGATAATTCACCCCTCCACTTT.

This rearrangement joins TRBV9 to TRBJ1-5; D remains ambiguous. CDR1 is SGDLS, CDR2 YYNGEE, per germline. Trimming took off 4 bases at V and 1 base at J, with 12 bases between the two ends. This CDR3 contains 15 residues. The CDR3 here is CASSPSPGSNQPQHF. For the CDR3, the DNA is TGTGCCAGCAGCCCTTCTCCGGGGAGCAATCAGCCCCAGCATTTT.

This chain links TRBV28 with TRBJ1-2, with TRBD1 matching 7 bases. CDR3 size: 13 residues. Looked up from germline, CDR1 is MDHEN and CDR2 is SYDVKM. V was clipped by 10 bases and J by 8 bases; unmatched bases: 13. For the CDR3, the DNA is TGTGCCATTAACACAGGGGAGATAAAAGGCTACACCTTC. Translation gives CAINTGEIKGYTF.

This rearrangement joins TRBV24-1 to TRBJ1-5; 8 bases map to TRBD1. Germline CDR1 is KGHDR and CDR2 is SFDVKD. This CDR3 spans 14 amino acids. V shed 4 bases and J 4 bases; nucleotides not matched to a gene: 2. The CDR3 loop reads CATSEGDRNQPQHF. CDR3 bases: TGTGCCACCAGTGAGGGGGACAGGAATCAGCCCCAGCATTTT.

The chain combines TRBV15 with TRBJ1-1, with D tentatively TRBD1 (5 bases). Germline V gene sequence: CDR1 LNHNV, CDR2 YYDKDF (reference sequence). The CDR3 totals 14 residues. V lost 1 base and J lost 1, with 7 bases in between. CDR3 residues: CATSRGDRNTEAFF. For the CDR3, the DNA is TGTGCCACCAGCAGAGGTGACAGGAACACTGAAGCTTTCTTT.

This chain uses TRBV7-3 with TRBJ1-3; D is undetermined. This CDR3 comprises 15 residues. Trimming took off 2 bases at V and 2 bases at J, with 10 bases between the two ends. Germline CDR1 and CDR2: SGHTA and FQGTGA. The CDR3 sequence: CASSLRGGPGNTIYF. In nucleotides, the CDR3 is TGTGCCAGCAGCTTACGGGGAGGTCCTGGAAACACCATATATTTT.

This sequence joins TRBV6-2 or TRBV6-3 and TRBJ2-1, with 8 bases aligning to TRBD2. V trimming: 5 bases; J trimming: 6 bases; junction bases outside the gene matches: 6. CDR1 is MNHEY, CDR2 SVGEGT, per germline. This CDR3 has 14 residues. CDR3 in amino acids: CASSAGLVSNEQFF. The CDR3 nucleotides read TGTGCCAGCAGTGCGGGACTAGTTAGCAATGAGCAGTTCTTC.

The sample holds a few counts of this clone. CDR3 coding DNA: TGTGCCAGGGATCCTACTACAGGGGGGGGCACTGAAGCTTTCTTT. Its protein product is CARDPTTGGGTEAFF. The rearrangement links TRBV2 to TRBJ1-1; 8 nucleotides match TRBD1. V lost 9 bases and J lost 4; bases outside the gene matches: 13. Germline V gene sequence: CDR1 SNHLY, CDR2 FYNNEI. The CDR3 consists of 15 residues.

The V gene is TRBV3-1 (or the pseudogene TRBV3-2), the J gene TRBJ1-6, with D possibly being TRBD1 (5 bases). CDR3 size: 14 residues. Trimming shortened V by 1 base and J by 9 bases, and 10 bases separated the two germline ends. The germline V gene has CDR1 LGHDT and CDR2 YNNKEL (reference sequence). CDR3 loop: CASSQGRGVSPLHF. CDR3 sequence (DNA): TGTGCCAGCAGCCAAGGGCGGGGGGTTTCACCCCTCCACTTT.

This clone was seen only once. The chain recombines TRBV11-3 with TRBJ2-7; maybe TRBD1 (6 bases). The CDR3 totals 13 residues. Trimming removed 6 bases at V and 2 bases at J, with 11 bases between. Germline CDR1 reads SGHNT; CDR2 reads YENEEA. DNA of the CDR3: TGTGCCAGCAGTCGCGGACAGCCCTACGAGCAGTACTTC. Translated: CASSRGQPYEQYF.